This T cell receptor beta chain was obtained from a study of T cell responses to AZD1222 COVID-19 vaccine. The study, taken as a whole, reports: Sampling that yielded the repertoires occurred only after the peak T cell response. Unmutated variant regions reportedly attract nearly half of all spike-specific TCRs. The study found vaccine-associated CD4 TCRs spanning spike, dominant at 160-218 and 743-854. Females made up more of the donors, who were largely white British, and clonal diversity may have come out too low.

The protocol was immunoSEQ multiplex PCR, while the TCRdb copy is restricted to in-frame clones and leaves out a portion. This sample has nearly 80,000 clones, with 80% found just once. This clone was counted a single time. As yet, its antigen is unknown. The sample carries other DNA sequences with the same CDR3. The germline gives CDR1 SNHLY, CDR2 FYNNEI. This CDR3 comprises 14 residues. The trim removed 5 bases at V and 3 bases at J, leaving 4 bases unmatched. The source of this sequence is an adult in good health. Specimen: peripheral blood, collected on day 0 of AZD1222 vaccination. The rearrangement joins TRBV2 to TRBJ1-3; 7 nucleotides agree with TRBD1. The CDR3 region has the DNA TGTGCCAGCAGTAACAGGGGTGTTGGAAACACCATATATTTT. It translates to CASSNRGVGNTIYF.